What follows describes a single T cell receptor beta chain. What it binds is not known. Blood CD4+ CD25-low CD127-high conventional T cells supplied the genomic DNA template. Germline V gene data show CDR1 as LNHDA and CDR2 as SQIVND (reference sequence). The CDR3 is 16 amino acids. Trimming at V came to 3 bases and at J to 1 base, leaving 5 bases not matched to a gene. This sample is drawn from a study of regulatory and conventional T cells in RAG deficiency. Study results and limitations: RAG-deficient patients showed markedly lower Shannon entropy and higher Simpson indices than control T-cell subsets.

The data were produced by immunoSEQ multiplex PCR, yet TCRdb's version contains in-frame clones alone and is incomplete. Of roughly 32,000 clones in the sample, about 96% are singletons; the top ten hold about 0.35%. The same sample was also used in a study of regulatory T cells. That source adds: The primer mix had 52 TRBV and 13 TRBJ primers.

The chain recombines TRBV19 with TRBJ1-5, with 8 bases aligning to TRBD1. Sequenced input: CD25- CD4+ T cells sorted from blood. The receptor was derived from a human donor in good health. CDR3 nucleotide sequence: TGTGCCAGTAGTATTCAACAGGGGGTGAGCAATCAGCCCCAGCATTTT. It yields the protein CASSIQQGVSNQPQHF.